These 31 T cell receptor beta chains originate from one sample sequenced in a study of T cell changes during pregnancy in multiple sclerosis. Libraries were prepared by immunoSEQ multiplex PCR; TCRdb keeps only in-frame clonotypes and omits some of them. The sample includes around 39,000 clones, nearly 95% of them seen just once. Sequenced here: CD4+ T cells from peripheral blood mononuclear cells, sampled in the third trimester of pregnancy. The source is a female donor in good health, enrolled as a control in a pregnancy study.

The V and J genes are TRBV6-5 and TRBJ2-2; D ambiguous. This CDR3 comprises 14 residues. CDR1 is MNHEY and CDR2 is SVGAGI in the germline V gene. Trimming removed 5 bases at V and 6 bases at J, with 13 bases between. The CDR3 sequence is CASSTAHRAGELFF. CDR3 nucleotide sequence: TGTGCCAGCAGTACCGCCCATCGGGCCGGGGAGCTGTTTTTT.

The chain couples TRBV7-9 to TRBJ1-2; D gene uncertain. The CDR3 has 14 residues. V was trimmed by 6 bases and J by 7 bases, leaving 18 bases between them. Germline V gene data show CDR1 as SEHNR and CDR2 as FQNEAQ (reference sequence). The CDR3 sequence is CASRPPTSSSGYTF. Written as DNA, the CDR3 is TGTGCCAGCAGACCCCCGACTAGTTCTTCTGGCTACACCTTC.

V gene TRBV18 combines with J gene TRBJ1-6, with no clear D. The CDR3 runs 15 residues. V lost 2 bases and J 4 bases, leaving 9 bases between the germline ends. Germline V CDR1 and CDR2: KGHSH, LQKENI. The CDR3 here is CASSPSSDYNSPLHF. As DNA, the CDR3 is TGTGCCAGCTCACCATCTAGCGATTATAATTCACCCCTCCACTTT.

J is TRBJ2-5 and V is TRBV5-1; a weak D match, TRBD2 (6 bases). CDR1 and CDR2 (germline): SGHRS, YFSETQ. This CDR3 spans 15 amino acids. V was cut by 5 bases and J by 2 bases, with 16 bases left in between. CDR3 loop: CASSSTGTSQETQYF. The CDR3 region has the DNA TGCGCCAGCAGTTCTACCGGGACTTCTCAAGAGACCCAGTACTTC.

This chain uses TRBV30 with TRBJ1-2; 8 bases align to TRBD1. Trimming took 3 bases from V and 8 from J; bases not matched to a gene: 14. Germline assignment: CDR1 GTSNPN and CDR2 SVGIG (reference sequence). The CDR3 sequence is 15 residues long. This CDR3 reads CAWRKPDRESQGYTF. The CDR3 region has the DNA TGTGCCTGGAGGAAGCCGGACAGGGAATCTCAAGGCTACACCTTC.

The CDR3 nucleotides are TGTGCCAGCAGCTTAGAGTTAGCGGGGGGGCGGGTTGACACCGGGGAGCTGTTTTTT. This gives the protein CASSLELAGGRVDTGELFF. V usage is TRBV7-9 and J usage is TRBJ2-2; 11 bases align to TRBD2. Per germline, CDR1 SEHNR and CDR2 FQNEAQ (reference sequence). V was pared by 1 base and J by 3 bases, with 10 bases of the junction left unmatched. CDR3 length: 19 residues. The whole variable domain, filled in from reference TRBV7-9 and TRBJ2-2, reads DTGVSQNPRHKITKRGQNVTFRCDPISEHNRLYWYRQTLGQGPEFLTYFQNEAQLEKSRLLSDRFSAERPKGSFSTLEIQRTEQGDSAMYLCASSLELAGGRVDTGELFFGEGSRLTVL.

The chain combines TRBV25-1 with TRBJ2-5; 7 bases are a match to TRBD1. CDR1 and CDR2 (germline): MGHDK, SYGVNS. With 2 bases clipped from V and 4 bases from J, the junction kept 7 bases outside the gene matches. CDR3 size: 15 residues. CDR3 nucleotide sequence: TGTGCCAGCAGTGAACTTGACAGGGCGGCAGAGACCCAGTACTTC. Protein product: CASSELDRAAETQYF.

The table lists this clone with a few counts. The rearrangement links TRBV2 to TRBJ1-6, with 9 bases identical to TRBD1. The CDR3 contains 16 residues. Trimming cost V 7 bases and J 10 bases; bases outside gene matches: 14. Germline assignment: CDR1 SNHLY and CDR2 FYNNEI. As DNA, the CDR3 is TGTGCCAGCAATATACAGGGGGCGGGACTGCTCTCACCCCTCCACTTT. Residues: CASNIQGAGLLSPLHF. Full variable domain (outside the CDR3, taken from reference TRBV2 and TRBJ1-6): EPEVTQTPSHQVTQMGQEVILRCVPISNHLYFYWYRQILGQKVEFLVSFYNNEISEKSEIFDDQFSVERPDGSNFTLKIRSTKLEDSAMYFCASNIQGAGLLSPLHFGNGTRLTVT.

V gene TRBV9 combines with J gene TRBJ1-5; D might be TRBD1 (5 bases). The germline V gene has CDR1 SGDLS and CDR2 YYNGEE. V lost 5 bases to trimming and J lost 3 bases, with 9 bases between them. This CDR3 region has 13 residues. This CDR3 reads CASSRQLNQPQHF. CDR3 in DNA: TGTGCCAGCAGTCGACAGCTCAATCAGCCCCAGCATTTT.

The chain uses TRBV28 and TRBJ2-7, with D tentatively TRBD1 (6 bases). V gave up 1 base and J gave up 7 bases, with 14 bases separating them. This CDR3 spans 14 amino acids. The germline gives CDR1 MDHEN, CDR2 SYDVKM. CDR3 protein: CASSLYRELGEQYF. CDR3 DNA: TGTGCCAGCAGTTTATACAGGGAGTTAGGAGAGCAGTACTTC.

This chain links TRBV5-6 with TRBJ1-3; 10 bases map to TRBD1. This CDR3 has 16 amino acids. The trim removed 4 bases at V and 2 bases at J, leaving 6 bases unmatched. Germline V CDR1 and CDR2: SGHDT, YYEEEE. This CDR3 is CASSTRTGGPGNTIYF. The CDR3 DNA reads as TGTGCCAGCAGCACCCGGACAGGGGGGCCTGGAAACACCATATATTTT.

The V call is TRBV5-1, the J call TRBJ1-6, with TRBD1 identical over 10 bases. V was clipped by 2 bases and J by 10 bases; unmatched bases: 9. CDR1 SGHRS and CDR2 YFSETQ come from the germline V gene. This CDR3 spans 16 amino acids. The CDR3: CASSFDGTGVKSPLHF. DNA for the CDR3: TGCGCCAGCAGCTTCGATGGGACAGGGGTAAAATCACCCCTCCACTTT.

The chain employs TRBV4-3 and TRBJ2-1, with a weak D call TRBD2 (5 bases). Trimming removed 0 bases at V and 8 bases at J, with 14 bases between. Germline-derived CDR1 and CDR2 are LGHNA and YSLEER. The CDR3 extends over 15 amino acids. DNA for the CDR3: TGCGCCAGCAGCCAAGATGGGAGAGTTTTCGATGAGCAGTTCTTC. This codes for CASSQDGRVFDEQFF.

The rearrangement uses TRBV19 and TRBJ1-2; 10 nucleotides line up with TRBD1. There are 17 residues in the CDR3. Unmatched junction bases numbered 11, after V lost 5 bases and J lost 2 bases. Germline loops: CDR1 LNHDA, CDR2 SQIVND (reference sequence). CDR3 residues: CASSAGQGSLPNYGYTF. In nucleotides, the CDR3 is TGTGCCAGTAGTGCGGGACAGGGGTCCCTGCCCAACTATGGCTACACCTTC. The full variable domain, its missing parts supplied by reference TRBV19 and TRBJ1-2, is DGGITQSPKYLFRKEGQNVTLSCEQNLNHDAMYWYRQDPGQGLRLIYYSQIVNDFQKGDIAEGYSVSREKKESFPLTVTSAQKNPTAFYLCASSAGQGSLPNYGYTFGSGTRLTVV.

This sequence joins TRBV15 and TRBJ2-7, with 7 nucleotides matching TRBD1. Trimming cost V 8 bases and J 3 bases; bases outside gene matches: 1. The CDR3 sequence is 11 residues long. Per germline, CDR1 LNHNV and CDR2 YYDKDF (reference sequence). CDR3 in DNA: TGTGCCACCGGGACAGACTACGAGCAGTACTTC. Amino acid sequence: CATGTDYEQYF.

This clone was counted once. The rearrangement links TRBV6-6 to TRBJ1-5; 9 bases fit TRBD1. This CDR3 is built from 16 residues. Per germline, CDR1 MNHNY and CDR2 SVGAGI (reference sequence). J lost 2 bases, V lost 4 bases, and 6 bases had no gene match. In DNA, the CDR3 is TGTGCCAGCAGTTCCACGGACAGGGGAGGCAATCAGCCCCAGCATTTT. Translated, it gives CASSSTDRGGNQPQHF.

V gene TRBV7-2 combines with J gene TRBJ2-7, with a tentative D call TRBD2 (6 bases). This CDR3 spans 16 amino acids. CDR1 and CDR2 (germline): SGHTA, FQGNSA. V dropped 5 bases and J dropped 2 bases, with 19 bases sitting between them. The CDR3 loop is CASSPSGRQSTYEQYF. CDR3 in DNA: TGTGCCAGCAGCCCGTCCGGGAGACAGTCGACCTACGAGCAGTACTTC.

The gene calls are TRBV27 and TRBJ1-4; no clear D. This CDR3 has 14 residues. The germline V gene encodes CDR1 MNHEY and CDR2 SMNVEV (reference sequence). Trimming cost V 4 bases and J 8 bases, with 14 bases left between them. In DNA, the CDR3 is TGTGCCAGCAGTTCGACCGGGAATCGGGAAAAACTGTTTTTT. The encoded protein is CASSSTGNREKLFF.

The V gene is TRBV19, the J gene TRBJ1-5, with 11 bases aligning to TRBD1. V shed 5 bases and J 2 bases; nucleotides not matched to a gene: 14. CDR1 is LNHDA and CDR2 is SQIVND in the germline V gene (reference sequence). CDR3 length: 19 residues. The CDR3: CASSPRTGGNLLGNQPQHF. The CDR3 region has the DNA TGTGCCAGTAGTCCGCGGACAGGGGGCAATTTGCTCGGCAATCAGCCCCAGCATTTT.

This sequence joins TRBV4-2 and TRBJ1-6; maybe TRBD1 (6 bases). The CDR3 consists of 18 residues. Deletions cut 3 bases from V and 0 bases from J, with 15 bases between. Germline V gives CDR1 LGHNA, CDR2 YNFKEQ. CDR3 amino acids: CASSQGRDTSSYNSPLHF. CDR3 in DNA: TGTGCCAGCAGCCAGGGACGGGACACGAGCTCCTATAATTCACCCCTCCACTTT.

This clone appeared a few times. This rearrangement joins TRBV9 to TRBJ2-1; TRBD2 agrees at 9 bases. The CDR3 contains 16 residues. The trim removed 4 bases at V and 5 bases at J, leaving 10 bases unmatched. The germline V gene encodes CDR1 SGDLS and CDR2 YYNGEE. CDR3 protein: CASSLGSGGINNEQFF. As DNA, the CDR3 is TGTGCCAGCAGCCTCGGAAGCGGGGGGATAAACAATGAGCAGTTCTTC. Using reference TRBV9 and TRBJ2-1 for the parts outside the CDR3, the full variable domain is DSGVTQTPKHLITATGQRVTLRCSPRSGDLSVYWYQQSLDQGLQFLIQYYNGEERAKGNILERFSAQQFPDLHSELNLSSLELGDSALYFCASSLGSGGINNEQFFGPGTRLTVL.

This clone was seen more than once but under ten times. The J gene is TRBJ1-2, the V gene TRBV14; TRBD1 might be the D (5 bases). Per germline, CDR1 SGHDN and CDR2 FVKESK. The CDR3 consists of 15 residues. Trimming removed 1 base at V and 4 bases at J, with 13 bases between. The CDR3 sequence: CASSQGHAQGYGYTF. CDR3 DNA sequence: TGTGCCAGCAGCCAAGGGCACGCCCAGGGCTATGGCTACACCTTC.

The V gene is TRBV4-3, the J gene TRBJ2-1, with a weak D call TRBD2 (6 bases). The CDR3 sequence is 14 residues long. Trimming took off 0 bases at V and 6 bases at J, with 9 bases between the two ends. Germline V gene data show CDR1 as LGHNA and CDR2 as YSLEER. The CDR3 region is CASSQEEGGNEQFF. In nucleotides, the CDR3 is TGCGCCAGCAGCCAAGAAGAGGGAGGCAATGAGCAGTTCTTC.

This rearrangement joins TRBV4-2 to TRBJ1-1, with D tentatively TRBD1 (6 bases). The CDR3 spans 14 residues. V was pared by 5 bases and J by 1 base, with 11 bases between. CDR1 is LGHNA and CDR2 is YNFKEQ in the germline V gene. The CDR3 protein is CASSKTGWNTEAFF. The CDR3 DNA sequence: TGTGCCAGCAGCAAAACAGGGTGGAACACTGAAGCTTTCTTT.

The chain employs TRBV4-3 and TRBJ2-3; maybe TRBD2 (7 bases). The CDR3 contains 16 residues. Trimming removed 3 bases at V and 0 bases at J, with 13 bases between. Germline CDR1 LGHNA, CDR2 YSLEER. As DNA, the CDR3 is TGCGCCAGCAGCCAGGGTGGGGGGGCGAGCACAGATACGCAGTATTTT. Translated, it gives CASSQGGGASTDTQYF.

Regarding this clone: The germline gene is not matched at one end of the junction; a read error may be the cause. This chain joins TRBV6-4 and TRBJ2-2, with a tentative D call TRBD1 (6 bases). The CDR3 has 15 residues. In germline, CDR1 is MRHNA, CDR2 SNTAGT. CDR3 sequence (DNA): TGTGCCAGCAGTGAGGGGGCCTCGAATACCGGGGAGCTGTTTTTT. It is translated as CASSEGASNTGELFF.

The chain carries TRBV14 and TRBJ1-4, with 8 bases matching TRBD1. This CDR3 is 20 amino acids long. Trimming cost V 4 bases and J 13 bases; bases outside gene matches: 29. Per germline, CDR1 SGHDN and CDR2 FVKESK. DNA of the CDR3: TGTGCCAGCAGCCTAGTCCTTAAGGCTTCGGGACAGGTAATTTTGGGTCGACTGTTTTTT. Encoded protein: CASSLVLKASGQVILGRLFF. Full variable domain (rest looked up from reference TRBV14 and TRBJ1-4): EAGVTQFPSHSVIEKGQTVTLRCDPISGHDNLYWYRRVMGKEIKFLLHFVKESKQDESGMPNNRFLAERTGGTYSTLKVQPAELEDSGVYFCASSLVLKASGQVILGRLFFGSGTQLSVL.

The chain carries TRBV27 and TRBJ2-3, with a tentative D call TRBD2 (5 bases). In germline, CDR1 is MNHEY, CDR2 SMNVEV (reference sequence). Trimming took 4 bases from V and 0 from J, leaving 11 bases between them. This CDR3 spans 15 amino acids. The DNA for the CDR3 is TGTGCCAGCAGTTCAGGACGGACTAGCACAGATACGCAGTATTTT. It codes for CASSSGRTSTDTQYF.

V is TRBV5-1 and J is TRBJ1-5; 9 bases map to TRBD1. The CDR3 consists of 14 residues. Germline assignment: CDR1 SGHRS and CDR2 YFSETQ. Germline trimming cut 4 bases from V and 5 bases from J; bases unmatched to any gene: 4. CDR3 amino acids: CASSMGQGDQPQHF. CDR3 sequence (DNA): TGCGCCAGCAGCATGGGACAGGGTGATCAGCCCCAGCATTTT.

This sequence joins TRBV15 and TRBJ2-5, with 12 bases fitting TRBD2. Germline V gives CDR1 LNHNV, CDR2 YYDKDF (reference sequence). Unmatched junction bases numbered 11, after V lost 1 base and J lost 5 bases. The CDR3 has 18 residues. CDR3 DNA sequence: TGTGCCACCAGCAGAGGGGCCCGCGGACTAGCGGGGTCGGAGACCCAGTACTTC. Protein: CATSRGARGLAGSETQYF.

The chain employs TRBV30 and TRBJ2-1, with D perhaps matching TRBD1 (7 bases). The CDR3 totals 13 residues. Germline lookup yields CDR1 GTSNPN and CDR2 SVGIG (reference sequence). V shed 3 bases and J shed 13 bases, with 19 bases lying between them. The DNA of the CDR3 is TGTGCCTGGAGCCCCCCGGGGGACAGTTTACAGTTCTTC. Protein sequence: CAWSPPGDSLQFF.